The 4 T cell receptor beta chains presented below share a single source sample, sequenced in a study of read filtering for tumor transcriptome and immune sequencing. From roughly 0.4 ug of RNA, a library with molecular barcoded alpha/delta and beta/gamma adaptors was made. Via MiXCR, TCRdb re-called the reads, giving one row per CDR3 protein. The table has about 86,000 distinct CDR3 sequences, 9% to 15% seen once. Sequenced material: a population of CD138-negative cells sorted from bone marrow. These receptors all stem from a donor over 35 with multiple myeloma.

This clonotype has at least ten counts. The rearrangement joins TRBV2 to TRBJ1-1, with a weak D call TRBD1 (5 bases). Deletions cut 6 bases from V and 0 bases from J, with 14 bases between. Germline CDR1 is SNHLY and CDR2 is FYNNEI. The CDR3 contains 15 residues. The CDR3 here is CASRGRSTVNTEAFF. The CDR3 nucleotides read TGTGCCAGCAGAGGCAGATCGACAGTGAACACTGAAGCTTTCTTT.

This clonotype was counted at least ten times. The chain recombines TRBV5-1 with TRBJ2-1; tentative D call: TRBD2 (7 bases). The CDR3 contains 16 residues. Trimming took off 5 bases at V and 0 bases at J, with 15 bases between the two ends. Germline V gene lookup returns CDR1 SGHRS and CDR2 YFSETQ. The CDR3 nucleotides are TGCGCCAGCAGTGAACAGGGAGGGGGCTCCTACAATGAGCAGTTCTTC. Translating it yields CASSEQGGGSYNEQFF.

This clonotype was detected many times. V usage is TRBV7-2 and J usage is TRBJ1-4, with TRBD1 matching over 8 bases. The ends lost 3 bases at V and 6 bases at J; junction bases unmatched: 3. The germline V gene has CDR1 SGHTA and CDR2 FQGNSA. The CDR3 spans 14 residues. This CDR3 reads CASSFGQGDEKLFF. The CDR3 DNA is TGTGCCAGCAGCTTCGGACAGGGTGATGAAAAACTGTTTTTT.

This clonotype was picked up a small number of times. A much larger clone sits a single nucleotide away, making a read error possible. The chain combines TRBV7-6 with TRBJ1-4, with no clear D. CDR1 is SGHVS and CDR2 is FNYEAQ in the germline V gene. This CDR3 spans 15 amino acids. This chain's CDR3 is CASSRLRSSNEKRFF. CDR3 nucleotide sequence: TGTGCCAGCAGCCGCCTCAGGTCATCTAATGAAAAACGGTTTTTT.